Below, 11 T cell receptor beta chains from the same sample are listed, as sequenced in a study of T cells in Graves' hyperthyroidism and ophthalmopathy. Regions amplified from RNA transcripts were the TCR beta CDR3 regions. HTBI primers drove first-round RT-PCR of the TCR CDR3. TCRdb re-analysed the multiplex PCR reads in MiXCR, keeping a single row per CDR3 protein. Of approximately 430,000 distinct CDR3 sequences in the sample, 15% to 17% are singletons; the top ten hold approximately 7.5%. The sample taken for sequencing was blood. These receptors were obtained from a woman aged 18-29 years with Graves' hyperthyroidism.

The sample holds many counts of this clonotype. V gene TRBV10-3 combines with J gene TRBJ1-4; 7 nucleotides agree with TRBD1. Germline V gene lookup returns CDR1 ENHRY and CDR2 SYGVKD. The CDR3 consists of 15 residues. V lost 2 bases to trimming and J lost 5 bases; unmatched junction nucleotides: 5. The CDR3 loop is CAISENRGVNEKLFF. The CDR3 coding sequence is TGTGCCATCAGTGAGAACAGGGGCGTAAATGAAAAACTGTTTTTT.

This clonotype was counted many times. The chain employs TRBV20-1 and TRBJ2-3; D possibly corresponds to TRBD2 (6 bases). The V and J ends lost 0 bases and 1 base respectively, with 11 bases between them. The CDR3 spans 15 residues. Germline CDR1 and CDR2: DFQATT and SNEGSKA (reference sequence). The CDR3 loop reads CSARDWGLRTDTQYF. The CDR3 DNA sequence: TGCAGTGCTAGAGATTGGGGACTCCGCACAGATACGCAGTATTTT.

This clonotype was seen many times. In DNA, the CDR3 is TGTGCCAGCAGCTTACAAGGGCCTCAGTTCTTC. Its translation: CASSLQGPQFF. The chain uses TRBV7-9 and TRBJ2-1; unclear D gene. CDR1 and CDR2 (germline): SEHNR, FQNEAQ (reference sequence). Trimming removed 2 bases from V and 13 bases from J, with 9 bases in between. The CDR3 contains 11 residues.

This clonotype was observed at least ten times. This chain joins TRBV6-1 and TRBJ2-6; D is uncertain. V was cut by 5 bases and J by 4 bases, with 9 bases left in between. Germline CDR1 and CDR2: MNHNS and SASEGT. CDR3 length equals 14 residues. DNA for the CDR3: TGTGCCAGCAGTCACGCGAGCGGGGCCAACGTCCTGACTTTC. Translated, it gives CASSHASGANVLTF.

This clonotype has ten or more counts. The gene calls are TRBV2 and TRBJ2-3; 7 bases fit TRBD2. This CDR3 has 14 amino acids. With V trimmed by 6 bases and J by 2 bases, 5 bases remained unmatched. CDR1 is SNHLY, CDR2 FYNNEI, per germline. The CDR3 loop is CASRDTSVTDTQYF. CDR3 DNA sequence: TGTGCCAGCAGGGATACTAGCGTCACAGATACGCAGTATTTT. Full variable domain (outside the CDR3, taken from reference TRBV2 and TRBJ2-3): EPEVTQTPSHQVTQMGQEVILRCVPISNHLYFYWYRQILGQKVEFLVSFYNNEISEKSEIFDDQFSVERPDGSNFTLKIRSTKLEDSAMYFCASRDTSVTDTQYFGPGTRLTVL.

This clonotype was seen ten or more times. The chain uses TRBV11-3 and TRBJ2-1; TRBD2 agrees at 8 bases. CDR3 length: 16 amino acids. After removal of 5 bases from V and 4 bases from J, the junction contained 10 bases not matched to a gene. CDR1 and CDR2 from the germline V gene are SGHNT and YENEEA. The CDR3 nucleotides are TGTGCCAGCAGCCCCCCGGCGGGAGGAAAGTACAATGAGCAGTTCTTC. It translates to CASSPPAGGKYNEQFF.

This clonotype showed up many times. This chain links TRBV29-1 with TRBJ1-1; D might be TRBD1 (5 bases). From germline, CDR1 is SQVTM and CDR2 ANQGSEA. The V and J ends lost 7 bases and 1 base respectively, with 13 bases between them. There are 13 residues in the CDR3. The CDR3, as DNA: TGCAGCGCTCAAAGGGGACCGAACACTGAAGCTTTCTTT. Translation gives CSAQRGPNTEAFF.

The chain uses TRBV6-1 and TRBJ2-1; 9 bases match TRBD1. CDR3 length: 15 amino acids. Per germline, CDR1 MNHNS and CDR2 SASEGT. V was clipped by 5 bases and J by 3 bases; unmatched bases: 5. CDR3 nucleotides: TGTGCCAGCAGTTGGACAGGGGAAGGCTACAATGAGCAGTTCTTC. This sequence encodes CASSWTGEGYNEQFF.

There are many counts of this clonotype. This chain joins TRBV20-1 and TRBJ2-1; TRBD2 matches 7 bases. The J segment lost 3 bases and the V segment lost 0 bases, leaving 11 bases of the junction unmatched. Germline V CDR1 and CDR2: DFQATT, SNEGSKA (reference sequence). The CDR3 length is 17 residues. In DNA form, the CDR3 reads TGCAGTGCTAGAGATAGGGTGACAGCGGGGTTCTACAATGAGCAGTTCTTC. This sequence encodes CSARDRVTAGFYNEQFF.

This clonotype was detected a few times. Since a much larger clone is just one base distant, this may be a read error. The gene calls are TRBV6-2 or TRBV6-3 and TRBJ2-3; no clear D gene. The CDR3 consists of 13 residues. V lost 5 bases and J lost 6, with 12 bases in between. Germline V gene lookup returns CDR1 MNHEY and CDR2 SVGEGT. The CDR3 reads CASSPRRADTQYF. CDR3 nucleotide sequence: TGTGCCAGCAGTCCGAGACGCGCGGATACGCAGTATTTT.

This clonotype was counted many times. CDR3 sequence (DNA): TGCAGTGCTAGAGGGCTAGCGGGTGCCACAGATACGCAGTATTTT. Translation: CSARGLAGATDTQYF. V is TRBV20-1 and J is TRBJ2-3, with 8 bases fitting TRBD2. Germline V CDR1 and CDR2: DFQATT, SNEGSKA (reference sequence). This CDR3 contains 15 residues. J lost 2 bases, V lost 1 base, and 5 bases had no gene match.